One sample yielded the 4 T cell receptor beta chains listed below, sequenced in a study of blood T cell repertoires in COVID-19. The method was immunoSEQ multiplex PCR; TCRdb's version includes in-frame clones alone and lacks a portion of them. The sample includes 250,000 to 350,000 clones, roughly nine tenths of them seen just once. The specimen was peripheral blood. The receptors here all came from a man between 18 and 35 years old with active or convalescent COVID-19.

J is TRBJ2-7 and V is TRBV5-4, with 7 bases identical to TRBD1. Germline V gene sequence: CDR1 SGHNT, CDR2 YYREEE (reference sequence). CDR3 size: 13 residues. V shed 3 bases, J shed 5 bases, and the junction held 5 bases outside the gene matches. CDR3 protein: CASSYRGSHEQYF. CDR3 nucleotides: TGTGCCAGCAGCTACAGGGGATCCCACGAGCAGTACTTC.

In its sample, this clone was seen once. This rearrangement joins TRBV21-1 to TRBJ2-7; TRBD2 is the table's D call, not checked against the DNA. TRBV21-1 is shown as a pseudogene. The CDR3 contains 14 residues. The CDR3 loop reads CASSNAGGYYEQYF. CDR3 bases: TGTGCCAGCAGCAATGCGGGGGGTTACTACGAGCAGTACTTC.

The chain has TRBV24-1 and TRBJ2-5; weak D call: TRBD2 (5 bases). Germline lookup yields CDR1 KGHDR and CDR2 SFDVKD. The CDR3 spans 14 residues. Trimming left V 6 bases short and J 4 bases short, with 14 bases between. CDR3 region: CATSSDPRGETQYF. For the CDR3, the DNA is TGTGCCACCAGTAGTGACCCCCGGGGAGAGACCCAGTACTTC.

The CDR3 loop is CASSGQGALTDTQYF. For the CDR3, the DNA is TGTGCCAGCAGCGGGCAGGGGGCACTCACAGATACGCAGTATTTT. The chain links TRBV7-3 to TRBJ2-3; TRBD1 aligns across 8 bases. CDR1 is SGHTA and CDR2 is FQGTGA in the germline V gene. The ends lost 5 bases at V and 2 bases at J; junction bases unmatched: 6. The CDR3 extends over 15 amino acids.